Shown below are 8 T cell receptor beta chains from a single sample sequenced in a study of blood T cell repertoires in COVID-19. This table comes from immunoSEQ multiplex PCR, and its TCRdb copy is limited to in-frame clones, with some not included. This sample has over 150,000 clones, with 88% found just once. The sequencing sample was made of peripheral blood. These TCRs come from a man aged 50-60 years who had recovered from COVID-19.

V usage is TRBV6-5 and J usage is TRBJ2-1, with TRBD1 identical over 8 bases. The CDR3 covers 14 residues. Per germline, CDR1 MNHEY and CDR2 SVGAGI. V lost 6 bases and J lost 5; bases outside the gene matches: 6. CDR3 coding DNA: TGTGCCAGCAGACAGGACAGGGTACACAATGAGCAGTTCTTC. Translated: CASRQDRVHNEQFF.

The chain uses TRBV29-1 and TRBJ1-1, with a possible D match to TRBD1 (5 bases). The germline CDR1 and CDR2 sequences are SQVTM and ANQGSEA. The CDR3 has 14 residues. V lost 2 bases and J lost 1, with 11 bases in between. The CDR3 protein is CSVEWGGRNTEAFF. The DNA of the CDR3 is TGCAGCGTTGAATGGGGGGGACGGAACACTGAAGCTTTCTTT.

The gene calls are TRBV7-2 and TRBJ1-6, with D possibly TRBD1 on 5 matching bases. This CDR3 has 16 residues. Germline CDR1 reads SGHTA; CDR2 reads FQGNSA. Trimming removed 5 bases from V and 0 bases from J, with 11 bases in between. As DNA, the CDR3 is TGTGCCAGCAGCCCTCAGACAGTCTCCTATAATTCACCCCTCCACTTT. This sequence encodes CASSPQTVSYNSPLHF.

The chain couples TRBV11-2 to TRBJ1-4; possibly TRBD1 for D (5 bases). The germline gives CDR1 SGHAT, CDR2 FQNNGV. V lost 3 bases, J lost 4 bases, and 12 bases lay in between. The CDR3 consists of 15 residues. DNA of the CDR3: TGTGCCAGCAGCTTGGGGCGGGGAAATAATGAAAAACTGTTTTTT. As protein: CASSLGRGNNEKLFF.

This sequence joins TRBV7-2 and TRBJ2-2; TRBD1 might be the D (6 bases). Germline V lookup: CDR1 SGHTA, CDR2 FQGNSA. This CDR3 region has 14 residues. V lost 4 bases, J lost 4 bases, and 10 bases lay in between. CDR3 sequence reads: CASSSGQITGELFF. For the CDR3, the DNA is TGTGCCAGCAGCTCCGGACAGATCACCGGGGAGCTGTTTTTT.

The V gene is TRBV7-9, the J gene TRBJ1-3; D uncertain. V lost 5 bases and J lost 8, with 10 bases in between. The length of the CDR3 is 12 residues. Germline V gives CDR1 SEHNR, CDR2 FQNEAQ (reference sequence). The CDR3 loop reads CASSPGIDTIYF. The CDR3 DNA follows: TGTGCCAGCAGCCCCGGTATAGACACCATATATTTT.

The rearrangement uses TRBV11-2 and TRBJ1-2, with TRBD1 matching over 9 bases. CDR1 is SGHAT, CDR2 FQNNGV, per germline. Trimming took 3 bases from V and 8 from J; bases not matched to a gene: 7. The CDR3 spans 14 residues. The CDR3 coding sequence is TGTGCCAGCAGCTTGTCCGGGACAGGGAACGGCTACACCTTC. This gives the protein CASSLSGTGNGYTF. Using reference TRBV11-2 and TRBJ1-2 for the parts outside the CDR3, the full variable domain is EAGVAQSPRYKIIEKRQSVAFWCNPISGHATLYWYQQILGQGPKLLIQFQNNGVVDDSQLPKDRFSAERLKGVDSTLKIQPAKLEDSAVYLCASSLSGTGNGYTFGSGTRLTVV.

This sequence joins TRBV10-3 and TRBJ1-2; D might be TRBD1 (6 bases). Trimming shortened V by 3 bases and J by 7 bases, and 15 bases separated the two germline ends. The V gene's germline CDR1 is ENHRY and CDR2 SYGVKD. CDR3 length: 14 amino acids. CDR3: CAISEGGGEGGYTF. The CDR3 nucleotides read TGTGCCATCAGTGAAGGCGGGGGCGAAGGTGGCTACACCTTC.